This T cell receptor (beta chain) was sequenced during a study of T cell responses to AZD1222 COVID-19 vaccine. V lost 2 bases and J 4 bases, leaving 14 bases between the germline ends. This CDR3 is built from 15 residues. Germline assignment: CDR1 MNHNS and CDR2 SASEGT. Here immunoSEQ multiplex PCR was the method, and the copy in TCRdb shows in-frame clones only, minus some. Among some 150,000 clones listed, more than 75% were seen once. Study results and caveats: Only a handful of AZD1222 recipients were seropositive at baseline. At 160-218 and 743-854, vaccine-associated CD4 TCRs were dominant, and they spanned spike.

This clone was counted only a few times. The antigen is not known. Sequences were derived from peripheral blood, sampled 28 days after the second AZD1222 dose. This receptor was taken from an adult who received the AZD1222 COVID-19 vaccine. The chain joins TRBV6-1 to TRBJ1-2; no clear D. The CDR3 loop is CASSESGMAAYGYTF. The CDR3 coding sequence is TGTGCCAGCAGTGAAAGTGGGATGGCGGCCTATGGCTACACCTTC.